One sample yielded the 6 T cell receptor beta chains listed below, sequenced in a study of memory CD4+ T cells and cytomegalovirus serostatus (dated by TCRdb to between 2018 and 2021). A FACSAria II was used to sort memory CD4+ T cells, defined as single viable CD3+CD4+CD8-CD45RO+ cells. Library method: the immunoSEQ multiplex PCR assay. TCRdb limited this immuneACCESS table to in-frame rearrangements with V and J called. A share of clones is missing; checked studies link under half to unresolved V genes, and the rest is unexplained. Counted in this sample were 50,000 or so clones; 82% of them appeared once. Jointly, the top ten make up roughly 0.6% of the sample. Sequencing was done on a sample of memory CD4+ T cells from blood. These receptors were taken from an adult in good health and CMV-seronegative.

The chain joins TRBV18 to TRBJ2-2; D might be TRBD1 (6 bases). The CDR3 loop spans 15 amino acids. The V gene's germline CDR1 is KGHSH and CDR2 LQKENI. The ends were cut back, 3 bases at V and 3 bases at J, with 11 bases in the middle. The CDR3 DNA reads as TGTGCCAGCTCACCCCGCAGGGGAGACACCGGGGAGCTGTTTTTT. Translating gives CASSPRRGDTGELFF.

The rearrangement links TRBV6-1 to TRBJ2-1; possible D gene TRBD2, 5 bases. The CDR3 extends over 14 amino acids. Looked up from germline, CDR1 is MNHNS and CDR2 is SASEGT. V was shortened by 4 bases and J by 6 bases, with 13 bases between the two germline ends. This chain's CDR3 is CASSGGYRLNEQFF. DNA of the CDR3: TGTGCCAGCAGTGGCGGGTACCGACTCAATGAGCAGTTCTTC.

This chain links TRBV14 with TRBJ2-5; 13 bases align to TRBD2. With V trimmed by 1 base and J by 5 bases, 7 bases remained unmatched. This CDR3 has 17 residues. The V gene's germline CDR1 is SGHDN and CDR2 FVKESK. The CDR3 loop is CASSQGWGLAGFETQYF. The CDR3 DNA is TGTGCCAGCAGCCAAGGTTGGGGACTAGCGGGGTTCGAGACCCAGTACTTC. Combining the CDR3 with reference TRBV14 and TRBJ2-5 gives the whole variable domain EAGVTQFPSHSVIEKGQTVTLRCDPISGHDNLYWYRRVMGKEIKFLLHFVKESKQDESGMPNNRFLAERTGGTYSTLKVQPAELEDSGVYFCASSQGWGLAGFETQYFGPGTRLLVL.

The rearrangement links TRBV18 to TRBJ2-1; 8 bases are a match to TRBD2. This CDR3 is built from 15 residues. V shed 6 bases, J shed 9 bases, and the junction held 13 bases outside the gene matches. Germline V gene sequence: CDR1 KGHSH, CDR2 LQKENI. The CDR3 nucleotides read TGTGCCAGCTCTCAATCTAGCGGGTCTGACGGTGAGCAGTTCTTC. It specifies CASSQSSGSDGEQFF.

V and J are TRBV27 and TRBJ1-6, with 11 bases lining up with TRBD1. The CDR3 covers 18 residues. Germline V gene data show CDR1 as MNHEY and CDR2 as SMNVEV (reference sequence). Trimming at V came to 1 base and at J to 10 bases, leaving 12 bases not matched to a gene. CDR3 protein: CASSLWAPRDRGSSPLHF. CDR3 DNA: TGTGCCAGCAGTTTATGGGCGCCCCGGGACAGGGGGTCCTCACCCCTCCACTTT.

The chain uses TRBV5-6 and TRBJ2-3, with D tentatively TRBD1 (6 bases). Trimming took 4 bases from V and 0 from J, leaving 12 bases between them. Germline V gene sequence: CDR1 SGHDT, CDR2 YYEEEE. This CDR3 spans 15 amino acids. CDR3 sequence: CASSTTGQSTDTQYF. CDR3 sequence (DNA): TGTGCCAGCAGCACGACAGGACAAAGCACAGATACGCAGTATTTT.